This T cell receptor (beta chain) stems from a study of identical twins. Whole-study results and caveats: Abundant beta clonotypes from cord blood bore fewer insertions; memory repertoires lacked this pattern.

Looked up from germline, CDR1 is SGHVS and CDR2 is FNYEAQ. V shed 3 bases and J 0 bases; nucleotides not matched to a gene: 5. This CDR3 has 16 residues. One entry per CDR3 protein results from TCRdb running MiXCR on the 5' RACE reads. The sample carries some 500,000 distinct CDR3 sequences, approximately 15% recorded once. In the case of this clonotype: Its antigen is unknown.

This sample also appeared in a second study, on yellow fever vaccine responses in identical twins. That source notes: Twins' vaccine T cell responses reportedly seemed partly convergent and partly personalized.

The chain joins TRBV7-6 to TRBJ2-1, with 7 bases identical to TRBD2. This sequence originates from a young woman in good health. Sequencing was done on a sample of CD4+ T cells sorted from blood. CDR3 amino acids: CASSFGSGGSYNEQFF. CDR3 bases: TGTGCCAGCAGCTTTGGTTCGGGAGGCTCCTACAATGAGCAGTTCTTC. The whole variable domain, remainder taken from reference TRBV7-6 and TRBJ2-1, is GAGVSQSPRYKVTKRGQDVALRCDPISGHVSLYWYRQALGQGPEFLTYFNYEAQQDKSGLPNDRFSAERPEGSISTLTIQRTEQRDSAMYRCASSFGSGGSYNEQFFGPGTRLTVL.